A single sample gave rise to the 6 T cell receptor beta chains below, sequenced in a study of blood T cells in healthy people across ages. Primers used in a second PCR of about 6 to 11 cycles were a sample-barcoded 5' primer and a J-beta primer mix. Each CDR3 protein is one row after TCRdb ran MiXCR on the 5' RACE reads. The sample includes 900,000 to 950,000 distinct CDR3 sequences, around 29% of them seen just once. The same specimen was also included in a second study, on T cells of mothers and their children.

The sample was blood. Every receptor here comes from a middle-aged woman in good health.

The chain employs TRBV7-9 and TRBJ1-1, with no clear D. Germline V gene sequence: CDR1 SEHNR, CDR2 FQNEAQ (reference sequence). The CDR3 has 13 amino acids. Trimming pared 6 bases from V and 5 bases from J, leaving 13 bases between. The CDR3 nucleotides read TGTGCCAGCAGTCCCACAGTTCATACTGAAGCTTTCTTT. Translating gives CASSPTVHTEAFF.

With respect to this clonotype: A read error may explain this, as a much larger clone is one base away. V gene TRBV12-3 or TRBV12-4 combines with J gene TRBJ2-1; D possibly corresponds to TRBD2 (5 bases). Trimming left V 2 bases short and J 13 bases short, with 15 bases between. This CDR3 is built from 13 residues. CDR3 residues: CASSLYGGETQFF. CDR3 bases: TGTGCCAGCAGTTTATACGGTGGGGAGACCCAGTTCTTC.

This clonotype occurred a few times. The V and J genes are TRBV4-2 and TRBJ2-3; D not resolved. Per germline, CDR1 LGHNA and CDR2 YNFKEQ. CDR3 length equals 14 residues. V gave up 2 bases and J gave up 4 bases, with 10 bases separating them. The CDR3 is CASSQRMRADTQYF. CDR3 sequence (DNA): TGTGCCAGCAGCCAACGAATGCGCGCAGATACGCAGTATTTT.

The chain couples TRBV7-3 to TRBJ2-3; 9 bases fit TRBD2. In germline, CDR1 is SGHTA, CDR2 FQGTGA. CDR3 length equals 16 residues. Trimming at V came to 2 bases and at J to 4 bases, leaving 7 bases not matched to a gene. The CDR3 sequence is CASSLEGGGAADTQYF. The DNA for the CDR3 is TGTGCCAGCAGCTTAGAGGGCGGGGGGGCCGCAGATACGCAGTATTTT.

The gene calls are TRBV28 and TRBJ2-1; 7 bases are shared with TRBD1. Germline V lookup: CDR1 MDHEN, CDR2 SYDVKM. J gave up 4 bases and V 5 bases, and 8 bases lay outside the gene matches. The CDR3 totals 15 residues. CDR3 bases: TGTGCCAGCAGTCTGGGACAGAAGCCTTACAATGAGCAGTTCTTC. The encoded protein is CASSLGQKPYNEQFF.

The gene calls are TRBV29-1 and TRBJ2-3; 7 bases are shared with TRBD2. The CDR3 is 16 amino acids. Losses at the gene ends were 0 bases for V and 4 bases for J; bases not matched to a gene: 10. Per the germline V gene, CDR1 is SQVTM and CDR2 is ANQGSEA. The CDR3 here is CSVEDGAGTVPDTQYF. The CDR3 bases are TGCAGCGTTGAAGACGGAGCGGGGACCGTCCCAGATACGCAGTATTTT.